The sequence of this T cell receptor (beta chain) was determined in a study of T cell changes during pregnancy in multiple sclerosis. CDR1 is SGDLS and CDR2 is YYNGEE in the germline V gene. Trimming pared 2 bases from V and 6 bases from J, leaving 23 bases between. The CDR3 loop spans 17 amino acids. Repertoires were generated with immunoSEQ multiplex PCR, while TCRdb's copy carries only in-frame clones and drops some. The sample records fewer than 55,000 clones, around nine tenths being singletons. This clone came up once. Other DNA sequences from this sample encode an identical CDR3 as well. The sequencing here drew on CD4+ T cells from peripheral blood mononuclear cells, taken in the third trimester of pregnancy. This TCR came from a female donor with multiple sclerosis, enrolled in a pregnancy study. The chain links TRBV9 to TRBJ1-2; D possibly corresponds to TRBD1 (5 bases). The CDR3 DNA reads TGTGCCAGCAGCGTTGAATCTCGGCCGCTCCCAGGGAATGGCTACACCTTC. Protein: CASSVESRPLPGNGYTF.